These 21 T cell receptor beta chains were all obtained from the same sample, sequenced in a study of T cell responses to AZD1222 COVID-19 vaccine. Clones were sequenced by immunoSEQ multiplex PCR, and TCRdb holds only the in-frame ones, with some missing. Of around 50,000 clones in the sample, around four fifths were seen once. The material was peripheral blood, obtained on day 0 of AZD1222 vaccination. The source is an adult in good health.

This rearrangement joins TRBV5-1 to TRBJ2-3, with D tentatively TRBD2 (6 bases). V gave up 0 bases and J gave up 0 bases, with 8 bases separating them. CDR1 and CDR2 (germline): SGHRS, YFSETQ. This CDR3 spans 15 amino acids. The chain's CDR3 is CASSLVSGSTDTQYF. As DNA, the CDR3 is TGCGCCAGCAGCTTGGTCAGCGGGAGCACAGATACGCAGTATTTT.

The chain employs TRBV4-1 and TRBJ1-1; 7 bases line up with TRBD1. From germline, CDR1 is MGHRA and CDR2 YSYEKL. CDR3 length: 14 amino acids. Trimming removed 3 bases from V and 1 base from J; junction bases left unmatched: 2. The CDR3 sequence: CASSQGQSNTEAFF. The CDR3 DNA reads TGCGCCAGCAGCCAGGGACAGTCGAACACTGAAGCTTTCTTT.

In its sample, this clone was seen a few times. At the DNA level, this CDR3 is encoded by other sequences in the same sample as well. The chain carries TRBV5-1 and TRBJ1-1, with D possibly being TRBD1 (5 bases). Trimming removed 0 bases at V and 1 base at J, with 10 bases between. CDR1 and CDR2 from the germline V gene are SGHRS and YFSETQ. This CDR3 has 15 amino acids. The CDR3 DNA is TGCGCCAGCAGCTTGGTGGGAGGGGCGAACACTGAAGCTTTCTTT. Translating it yields CASSLVGGANTEAFF.

This clone was seen only once. The V and J genes are TRBV6-5 and TRBJ1-2; 7 positions agree with TRBD1. The V gene's germline CDR1 is MNHEY and CDR2 SVGAGI. This CDR3 comprises 13 residues. V lost 4 bases to trimming and J lost 8 bases; unmatched junction nucleotides: 7. CDR3 region: CASSLQGFEGYTF. In DNA, the CDR3 is TGTGCCAGCAGTTTACAGGGGTTCGAGGGCTACACCTTC.

This clone was recorded once. This chain links TRBV5-1 with TRBJ2-5, with 7 positions matching TRBD1. Germline loops: CDR1 SGHRS, CDR2 YFSETQ. The CDR3 runs to 15 residues. Losses at the gene ends were 4 bases for V and 2 bases for J; bases not matched to a gene: 8. In DNA, the CDR3 is TGCGCCAGCAGCGGGTCGACAGGGACGCAAGAGACCCAGTACTTC. Translated: CASSGSTGTQETQYF.

V and J are TRBV3-1 (or the pseudogene TRBV3-2) and TRBJ2-5; 9 bases fit TRBD2. Looked up from germline, CDR1 is LGHDT and CDR2 is YNNKEL (reference sequence). The V segment lost 2 bases and the J segment 0 bases; nucleotides outside the gene matches: 7. The CDR3 has 17 amino acids. CDR3 coding DNA: TGTGCCAGCAGCCAACCTCTTACTAGCGGGTACCAAGAGACCCAGTACTTC. This gives the protein CASSQPLTSGYQETQYF.

This clone has a handful of counts. This sequence joins TRBV3-1 (or the pseudogene TRBV3-2) and TRBJ1-6; no reliable D call. The CDR3 is 17 residues long. Deletions cut 0 bases from V and 6 bases from J, with 15 bases between. The germline V gene has CDR1 LGHDT and CDR2 YNNKEL (reference sequence). The CDR3 bases are TGTGCCAGCAGCCAAGAGGGAAAAGGGCGAGGTAATTCACCCCTCCACTTT. It specifies CASSQEGKGRGNSPLHF.

The CDR3 here is CASSSWTSGGHNEQFF. CDR3 sequence (DNA): TGTGCCAGCAGCTCCTGGACTAGCGGGGGCCACAATGAGCAGTTCTTC. V and J are TRBV11-2 and TRBJ2-1; TRBD2 matches at 13 bases. J lost 5 bases, V lost 4 bases, and 5 bases had no gene match. There are 16 residues in the CDR3. Per the germline V gene, CDR1 is SGHAT and CDR2 is FQNNGV.

This rearrangement joins TRBV11-2 to TRBJ2-5; 8 positions match TRBD2. J was trimmed by 3 bases and V by 2 bases; bases with no gene match: 8. This CDR3 is built from 16 residues. Germline values: CDR1 SGHAT, CDR2 FQNNGV. The CDR3 nucleotides are TGTGCCAGCAGCTTACTCTCCACTAGCGGTAAAGAGACCCAGTACTTC. This gives the protein CASSLLSTSGKETQYF.

The chain employs TRBV27 and TRBJ2-2; 9 bases align to TRBD1. After removal of 6 bases from V and 1 base from J, the junction contained 6 bases not matched to a gene. Germline V gives CDR1 MNHEY, CDR2 SMNVEV (reference sequence). The CDR3 has 16 residues. In DNA form, the CDR3 reads TGTGCCAGCAGCCGACAGGGGGATTGGAACACCGGGGAGCTGTTTTTT. Protein product: CASSRQGDWNTGELFF.

This clone was detected once. The chain combines TRBV5-1 with TRBJ1-4; 8 nucleotides agree with TRBD1. The germline V gene encodes CDR1 SGHRS and CDR2 YFSETQ. The trim removed 4 bases at V and 5 bases at J, leaving 7 bases unmatched. CDR3 length equals 15 residues. CDR3 protein: CASSILGDRNEKLFF. CDR3 in DNA: TGCGCCAGCAGCATCCTCGGGGACAGGAATGAAAAACTGTTTTTT.

CDR3 loop: CASSKVTSDTQYF. CDR3 coding DNA: TGTGCCAGCAGCAAAGTTACCTCGGATACGCAGTATTTT. V and J are TRBV6-2 or TRBV6-3 and TRBJ2-3; unclear D gene. V lost 6 bases and J lost 6, with 13 bases in between. This CDR3 contains 13 residues. From germline, CDR1 is MNHEY and CDR2 SVGEGT.

This clone was observed once. The J gene is TRBJ2-2, the V gene TRBV5-1, with TRBD1 as a possible D gene (5 bases). CDR3 size: 15 residues. CDR1 is SGHRS, CDR2 YFSETQ, per germline. Trimming took off 4 bases at V and 4 bases at J, with 14 bases between the two ends. Here the CDR3 reads CASSVAQGPTGELFF. DNA for the CDR3: TGCGCCAGCAGCGTCGCTCAGGGCCCCACCGGGGAGCTGTTTTTT.

This chain connects TRBV6-6 to TRBJ2-2; 7 bases map to TRBD2. Trimming cost V 4 bases and J 3 bases; bases outside gene matches: 5. The CDR3 contains 15 residues. Germline lookup yields CDR1 MNHNY and CDR2 SVGAGI (reference sequence). CDR3 nucleotide sequence: TGTGCCAGCAGTTTCGGGGGGTCCTACACCGGGGAGCTGTTTTTT. Amino acids: CASSFGGSYTGELFF.

CDR3 in DNA: TGTGCCAGTAGTATAGATGGCCGTGTGGGGGCGCGGGGCACTGAAGCTTTCTTT. Translated, it gives CASSIDGRVGARGTEAFF. The chain has TRBV19 and TRBJ1-1, with a tentative D call TRBD1 (6 bases). CDR1 and CDR2 from the germline V gene are LNHDA and SQIVND (reference sequence). This CDR3 spans 18 amino acids. Trimming took off 0 bases at V and 4 bases at J, with 21 bases between the two ends.

With respect to this clone: Germline is not matched at one junction end, which may reflect a read error. This rearrangement joins TRBV12-5 to TRBJ2-3; D is ambiguous. The CDR3 has 18 amino acids. Germline values: CDR1 LGHNT, CDR2 FRNRAP. The CDR3 nucleotides are TGTGCTAGCGGTTGGAATAAAAGATTCCCCTCCCGCACAGATACGCAGTATTTT. Translated, it gives CASGWNKRFPSRTDTQYF.

In its sample, this clone was seen a few times. The CDR3 DNA follows: TGCAGCTCTCGCTGGGGCACTGAAGCTTTCTTT. It yields the protein CSSRWGTEAFF. The chain links TRBV29-1 to TRBJ1-1; D ambiguous. CDR3 length: 11 amino acids. Trimming shortened V by 8 bases and J by 4 bases, and 11 bases separated the two germline ends. Germline V gives CDR1 SQVTM, CDR2 ANQGSEA.

This chain joins TRBV5-1 and TRBJ2-3; 9 nucleotides line up with TRBD2. Trimming took 0 bases from V and 2 from J; bases not matched to a gene: 7. CDR1 is SGHRS and CDR2 is YFSETQ in the germline V gene. This CDR3 has 17 amino acids. CDR3 amino acids: CASSLVLAGDTTDTQYF. The DNA for the CDR3 is TGCGCCAGCAGCTTGGTGTTAGCGGGGGATACCACAGATACGCAGTATTTT.

The sample holds a few counts of this clone. The chain recombines TRBV9 with TRBJ2-7; tentative D call: TRBD1 (6 bases). This CDR3 is 16 amino acids long. The V gene lost 3 bases and the J gene lost 2 bases, with 18 bases spanning the gap. Germline assignment: CDR1 SGDLS and CDR2 YYNGEE. The CDR3 DNA reads as TGTGCCAGCAGCGCGCGAACCGGGACATTGACCTACGAGCAGTACTTC. This sequence encodes CASSARTGTLTYEQYF.

The rearrangement uses TRBV30 and TRBJ1-5; perhaps TRBD1 as D (6 bases). The CDR3 has 13 amino acids. V lost 4 bases and J 7 bases, leaving 14 bases between the germline ends. CDR1 is GTSNPN, CDR2 SVGIG, per germline (reference sequence). The CDR3 sequence: CAWKGQPAQPQHF. The CDR3 coding sequence is TGTGCCTGGAAAGGACAGCCGGCCCAGCCCCAGCATTTT.

This clone is a singleton in its sample. This chain connects TRBV7-2 to TRBJ2-5; no reliable D call. There are 14 residues in the CDR3. The germline CDR1 and CDR2 sequences are SGHTA and FQGNSA. Trimming stripped 5 bases from V and 4 bases from J, with 14 bases between. Here the CDR3 reads CASSDSRLGETQYF. The CDR3 region has the DNA TGTGCCAGCAGCGATAGTAGGCTAGGAGAGACCCAGTACTTC.